This T cell receptor beta chain was captured in a study of cytomegalovirus exposure and HLA in healthy donors. V was cut by 2 bases and J by 3 bases, with 10 bases left in between. The CDR3 runs 14 residues. Germline CDR1 and CDR2: SGHRS and YFSETQ. The PCR had 60 Vbeta and 13 Jbeta primers. Using immunoSEQ multiplex PCR, the repertoire was profiled, and TCRdb retains in-frame clones only, with some absent. This table holds around 130,000 clones, around 77% found once. This clone was recorded a few times. The sequencing sample was made of PBMCs. This rearrangement joins TRBV5-1 to TRBJ2-3; D may be TRBD1 (6 bases). The TCR was taken from a man aged 50-60 years in good health and CMV-seronegative. The CDR3 DNA reads as TGCGCCAGCAGCTTCCGGGACAAAACAGATACGCAGTATTTT. It specifies CASSFRDKTDTQYF. The variable domain in full, completed from reference TRBV5-1 and TRBJ2-3, reads KAGVTQTPRYLIKTRGQQVTLSCSPISGHRSVSWYQQTPGQGLQFLFEYFSETQRNKGNFPGRFSGRQFSNSRSEMNVSTLELGDSALYLCASSFRDKTDTQYFGPGTRLTVL.